The 23 T cell receptor beta chains reported below all come from one sample, sequenced in a study of T cells in Graves' hyperthyroidism and ophthalmopathy. Regions amplified from RNA transcripts were the TCR beta CDR3 regions. The HTBI primer set served for first-round RT-PCR of the TCR CDR3. Using its own MiXCR run on the multiplex PCR reads, TCRdb lists one record per CDR3 protein. The sample has a few hundred thousand distinct CDR3 sequences, around 16% seen once. The sample taken for sequencing was blood. The source is a woman younger than 45 with Graves' hyperthyroidism.

This clonotype was detected many times. V gene TRBV29-1 combines with J gene TRBJ1-1, with 7 bases aligning to TRBD1. This CDR3 has 13 residues. Germline assignment: CDR1 SQVTM and CDR2 ANQGSEA. V lost 4 bases and J lost 5; bases outside the gene matches: 7. Here the CDR3 DNA reads TGCAGCGTTGCGGGAGACAGGGCGACTGAAGCTTTCTTT. This encodes CSVAGDRATEAFF.

J is TRBJ2-1 and V is TRBV6-2 or TRBV6-3; the D is unclear. Germline-derived CDR1 and CDR2 are MNHEY and SVGEGT. V gave up 4 bases and J gave up 2 bases, with 12 bases separating them. The CDR3 loop spans 15 amino acids. The CDR3 sequence: CASSLGSITYNEQFF. The CDR3 DNA reads TGTGCCAGCAGTTTAGGTTCTATCACCTACAATGAGCAGTTCTTC.

The V call is TRBV10-2, the J call TRBJ2-6, with 9 bases identical to TRBD2. Germline trimming cut 4 bases from V and 0 bases from J; bases unmatched to any gene: 7. This CDR3 has 18 amino acids. Per the germline V gene, CDR1 is WSHSY and CDR2 is SAAADI. CDR3 amino acids: CASSVSGRGGSGANVLTF. The DNA for the CDR3 is TGCGCCAGCAGTGTTAGCGGGAGAGGGGGCTCTGGGGCCAACGTCCTGACTTTC.

This clonotype was found many times. J is TRBJ2-3 and V is TRBV7-3; 7 positions match TRBD2. V gave up 2 bases and J gave up 4 bases; unmatched junction bases: 3. CDR1 is SGHTA and CDR2 is FQGTGA in the germline V gene. CDR3 length: 14 amino acids. CDR3: CASSLGAGADTQYF. CDR3 DNA sequence: TGTGCCAGCAGCTTAGGGGCGGGAGCAGATACGCAGTATTTT.

This clonotype was seen repeatedly, ten times or more. The chain couples TRBV29-1 to TRBJ2-3; the D is unclear. V shed 5 bases and J shed 0 bases, with 6 bases lying between them. CDR1 SQVTM and CDR2 ANQGSEA come from the germline V gene. The CDR3 consists of 12 residues. CDR3 in DNA: TGCAGCGTTAAGTCTAGCACAGATACGCAGTATTTT. Protein: CSVKSSTDTQYF.

This clonotype was counted between two and nine times. The chain has TRBV20-1 and TRBJ1-4, with D unclear. Germline lookup yields CDR1 DFQATT and CDR2 SNEGSKA (reference sequence). The CDR3 spans 10 residues. The V and J ends lost 7 bases and 4 bases respectively, with 4 bases between them. CDR3 in DNA: TGCAGTGTGATTAATGAAAAACTGTTTTTT. Translating gives CSVINEKLFF.

The chain employs TRBV5-8 and TRBJ2-7; D is unclear. Trimming pared 0 bases from V and 2 bases from J, leaving 9 bases between. CDR3 length: 14 residues. Germline CDR1 reads SGHTS; CDR2 reads YDEGEE. CDR3 in amino acids: CASSLGPATYEQYF. Here the CDR3 DNA reads TGTGCCAGCAGCTTGGGTCCGGCCACCTACGAGCAGTACTTC.

The chain links TRBV5-1 to TRBJ2-1; 12 bases match TRBD1. V shed 2 bases and J 7 bases; nucleotides not matched to a gene: 4. CDR3 length: 15 amino acids. Germline CDR1 and CDR2: SGHRS and YFSETQ. In nucleotides, the CDR3 is TGCGCCAGCAGCTTCCGGGACAGGGGGCAGAATGAGCAGTTCTTC. Its translation is CASSFRDRGQNEQFF.

This clonotype was recorded once. The chain uses TRBV7-2 and TRBJ2-7; 8 positions agree with TRBD2. Germline CDR1 is SGHTA and CDR2 is FQGNSA. Trimming took 0 bases from V and 3 from J; bases not matched to a gene: 10. The CDR3 is 17 amino acids. CDR3 sequence (DNA): TGTGCCAGCAGCTTAGCTCCAATAGCGGGAAGACACTACGAGCAGTACTTC. This translates into CASSLAPIAGRHYEQYF.

This clonotype was observed a handful of times. J is TRBJ1-4 and V is TRBV4-1; 7 nucleotides align to TRBD1. V was clipped by 4 bases and J by 5 bases; unmatched bases: 7. The germline V gene has CDR1 MGHRA and CDR2 YSYEKL. The CDR3 covers 15 residues. CDR3 nucleotide sequence: TGCGCCAGCAGCCCTAGAGGACAGGTCAATGAAAAACTGTTTTTT. Its translation: CASSPRGQVNEKLFF.

The chain joins TRBV19 to TRBJ2-3; D might be TRBD1 (5 bases). V was pared by 5 bases and J by 5 bases, with 17 bases between. Germline CDR1 is LNHDA and CDR2 is SQIVND (reference sequence). This CDR3 has 15 residues. This CDR3 is CASSAPMGPGDTQYF. DNA for the CDR3: TGTGCCAGTAGTGCCCCCATGGGGCCGGGAGATACGCAGTATTTT.

This clonotype was seen at least ten times. The chain has TRBV12-3 or TRBV12-4 and TRBJ2-6, with D perhaps TRBD1 (7 bases). The germline V and J ends were trimmed by 10 bases and 0 bases, with 16 bases remaining between them. The CDR3 has 16 residues. This chain's CDR3 is CANIDRDFSGANVLTF. Here the CDR3 DNA reads TGTGCCAACATAGACAGGGACTTCTCTGGGGCCAACGTCCTGACTTTC.

This clonotype occurred many times. V and J are TRBV7-3 and TRBJ2-7; TRBD1 might be the D (6 bases). CDR1 is SGHTA, CDR2 FQGTGA, per germline. With 4 bases removed from V and 3 bases from J, the gap between germline ends came to 16 bases. CDR3 length equals 15 residues. CDR3 nucleotide sequence: TGTGCCAGCAGCTCCCGGGACACCCTTATCTACGAGCAGTACTTC. Amino acid sequence: CASSSRDTLIYEQYF.

This clonotype was counted many times. This CDR3 reads CASSAMVGASYEQYF. DNA of the CDR3: TGTGCCAGCAGCGCCATGGTGGGGGCTTCCTACGAGCAGTACTTC. The rearrangement uses TRBV7-9 and TRBJ2-7; D is possibly TRBD1 (6 bases). The CDR3 consists of 15 residues. V gave up 5 bases and J gave up 1 base, with 15 bases separating them. Per germline, CDR1 SEHNR and CDR2 FQNEAQ (reference sequence).

This clonotype was recorded at least ten times. This rearrangement joins TRBV6-2 or TRBV6-3 to TRBJ2-1, with D perhaps matching TRBD2 (5 bases). Germline values: CDR1 MNHEY, CDR2 SVGEGT. V lost 2 bases and J 2 bases, leaving 13 bases between the germline ends. The CDR3 extends over 16 amino acids. The CDR3 nucleotides are TGTGCCAGCAGTTACGACGGAAGCGGACCCTACAATGAGCAGTTCTTC. This translates into CASSYDGSGPYNEQFF.

This clonotype was detected many times. This chain connects TRBV7-2 to TRBJ2-1; 10 bases align to TRBD1. The junction had 10 bases not matched to a gene; V was cut back by 4 bases and J by 7 bases. The CDR3 runs 16 residues. Per germline, CDR1 SGHTA and CDR2 FQGNSA. The CDR3 here is CASSYHLGTGVNEQFF. CDR3 nucleotide sequence: TGTGCCAGCAGCTATCATCTTGGGACAGGGGTTAATGAGCAGTTCTTC. Complete variable domain (other parts from reference TRBV7-2 and TRBJ2-1): GAGVSQSPSNKVTEKGKDVELRCDPISGHTALYWYRQSLGQGLEFLIYFQGNSAPDKSGLPSDRFSAERTGGSVSTLTIQRTQQEDSAVYLCASSYHLGTGVNEQFFGPGTRLTVL.

This clonotype was seen many times. The chain recombines TRBV10-3 with TRBJ2-1, with 10 bases aligning to TRBD2. The CDR3 has 16 amino acids. V lost 0 bases to trimming and J lost 2 bases; unmatched junction nucleotides: 1. Germline lookup yields CDR1 ENHRY and CDR2 SYGVKD. CDR3 bases: TGTGCCATCAGTGAGTCTAGCGGGAGGACCTACAATGAGCAGTTCTTC. Its translation: CAISESSGRTYNEQFF.

There are a few counts of this clonotype. The chain joins TRBV20-1 to TRBJ1-6, with 8 bases lining up with TRBD1. This CDR3 spans 15 amino acids. Looked up from germline, CDR1 is DFQATT and CDR2 is SNEGSKA (reference sequence). The junction had 8 bases not matched to a gene; V was cut back by 5 bases and J by 5 bases. This CDR3 is CSARVTGGNNSPLHF. CDR3 DNA: TGCAGTGCTCGAGTAACAGGGGGTAATAATTCACCCCTCCACTTT.

This clonotype was counted many times. The J gene is TRBJ2-1, the V gene TRBV2, with D perhaps TRBD1 (6 bases). The V gene's germline CDR1 is SNHLY and CDR2 FYNNEI. The CDR3 loop spans 14 amino acids. Trimming removed 8 bases at V and 4 bases at J, with 15 bases between. CDR3: CASSPGHEYNEQFF. In nucleotides, the CDR3 is TGTGCCAGCTCACCGGGACACGAATACAATGAGCAGTTCTTC.

As for this clonotype: A much larger clonotype is one base distant, so this may be a read error. The rearrangement uses TRBV18 and TRBJ2-7, with 7 bases that match TRBD1. V was clipped by 8 bases and J by 3 bases; unmatched bases: 4. CDR1 and CDR2 (germline): KGHSH, LQKENI. The CDR3 extends over 12 amino acids. This chain's CDR3 is CASPYRGYEQYF. The CDR3 nucleotides read TGTGCCAGCCCCTACAGGGGCTACGAGCAGTACTTC.

In this sample, this clonotype turned up many times. The chain joins TRBV20-1 to TRBJ2-5; D possibly corresponds to TRBD2 (5 bases). Trimming pared 3 bases from V and 4 bases from J, leaving 12 bases between. Germline V gene sequence: CDR1 DFQATT, CDR2 SNEGSKA (reference sequence). CDR3 size: 13 residues. The CDR3 nucleotides are TGCAGTGCTAGCGGGATCAAGGGAGAGACCCAGTACTTC. Amino acids: CSASGIKGETQYF.

This clonotype has more than one count but fewer than ten. The V and J genes are TRBV6-1 and TRBJ1-1; D gene unclear. V was clipped by 7 bases and J by 0 bases, with 18 bases between them. This CDR3 contains 16 residues. Germline V gives CDR1 MNHNS, CDR2 SASEGT. The CDR3 region is CASNSPEGIMNTEAFF. In DNA form, the CDR3 reads TGTGCCAGCAACTCCCCTGAAGGCATAATGAACACTGAAGCTTTCTTT.

Many counts were recorded for this clonotype. This rearrangement joins TRBV28 to TRBJ2-7; 12 nucleotides match TRBD2. The CDR3 contains 15 residues. Germline V lookup: CDR1 MDHEN, CDR2 SYDVKM. V was pared by 7 bases and J by 0 bases, with 4 bases of the junction left unmatched. The CDR3 loop reads CASTPLAGGSYEQYF. The CDR3 DNA reads as TGTGCCAGCACTCCACTAGCGGGAGGCTCCTACGAGCAGTACTTC.